The 32 T cell receptor beta chains presented below share a single source sample, sequenced in a study of OX40 agonist ivuxolimab in advanced cancers. Profiling relied on immunoSEQ multiplex PCR, and the TCRdb table lists in-frame clones only, not all of them. The sample has about 41,000 clones, 85% seen once; the top ten hold less than 3%. The source material was CD4+ or CD8+ T cells sorted from blood, sampled in a trial of the OX40 agonist ivuxolimab. These receptors came from an adult with an advanced solid tumor such as melanoma, head and neck, liver or kidney cancer.

The chain has TRBV14 and TRBJ2-1; a possible D gene is TRBD1 (6 bases). The germline V gene encodes CDR1 SGHDN and CDR2 FVKESK. V dropped 4 bases and J dropped 4 bases, with 17 bases sitting between them. The CDR3 is made up of 16 amino acids. The CDR3 loop is CASSRQTGDLYNEQFF. CDR3 DNA: TGTGCCAGCAGCCGACAGACAGGAGACCTTTACAATGAGCAGTTCTTC. Full variable domain (missing parts from reference TRBV14 and TRBJ2-1): EAGVTQFPSHSVIEKGQTVTLRCDPISGHDNLYWYRRVMGKEIKFLLHFVKESKQDESGMPNNRFLAERTGGTYSTLKVQPAELEDSGVYFCASSRQTGDLYNEQFFGPGTRLTVL.

The chain joins TRBV10-1 to TRBJ1-3, with D unresolved. With 2 bases removed from V and 4 bases from J, the gap between germline ends came to 12 bases. The CDR3 loop spans 15 amino acids. CDR1 is WNHNN and CDR2 is SYGVQD in the germline V gene (reference sequence). The CDR3 coding sequence is TGCGCCAGCAGTGAGGACCCCGACGGCGGAAACACCATATATTTT. This gives the protein CASSEDPDGGNTIYF.

The chain combines TRBV6-1 with TRBJ1-3; no clear D gene. V lost 4 bases to trimming and J lost 2 bases, with 12 bases between them. The CDR3 consists of 15 residues. Germline V lookup: CDR1 MNHNS, CDR2 SASEGT. The CDR3 protein is CASSVGAATGNTIYF. The CDR3 DNA reads TGTGCCAGCAGTGTCGGCGCAGCGACTGGAAACACCATATATTTT.

J is TRBJ2-4 and V is TRBV7-9; 10 bases are a match to TRBD1. V lost 5 bases to trimming and J lost 6 bases; unmatched junction nucleotides: 4. Germline V lookup: CDR1 SEHNR, CDR2 FQNEAQ (reference sequence). The CDR3 spans 14 residues. The CDR3, as DNA: TGTGCCAGCAGCCCGGGACAGGGGCGAAACATTCAGTACTTC. As protein: CASSPGQGRNIQYF.

This chain uses TRBV18 with TRBJ1-5; tentative D call: TRBD1 (6 bases). Trimming removed 0 bases at V and 3 bases at J, with 12 bases between. The CDR3 runs 16 residues. Germline V gene sequence: CDR1 KGHSH, CDR2 LQKENI. The DNA for the CDR3 is TGTGCCAGCTCACCACCAACGTGGACAGACAATCAGCCCCAGCATTTT. Its protein product is CASSPPTWTDNQPQHF.

The chain links TRBV19 to TRBJ1-1; TRBD1 is a possible D gene (6 bases). Between the trimmed V and J ends, which lost 8 bases and 3 bases, there was a span of 13 bases. The CDR3 consists of 13 residues. Germline V CDR1 and CDR2: LNHDA, SQIVND (reference sequence). The DNA for the CDR3 is TGTGCCAGTGGAACAAGACAGGACACTGAAGCTTTCTTT. This codes for CASGTRQDTEAFF. The whole variable domain, filled in from reference TRBV19 and TRBJ1-1, reads DGGITQSPKYLFRKEGQNVTLSCEQNLNHDAMYWYRQDPGQGLRLIYYSQIVNDFQKGDIAEGYSVSREKKESFPLTVTSAQKNPTAFYLCASGTRQDTEAFFGQGTRLTVV.

This chain links TRBV11-2 with TRBJ2-7; 7 bases align to TRBD1. V dropped 5 bases and J dropped 2; count of bases not matched to a gene: 3. The CDR3 has 13 residues. Per germline, CDR1 SGHAT and CDR2 FQNNGV. The CDR3 DNA sequence: TGTGCCAGCAGCACAACAGGGGCCTACGAGCAGTACTTC. Translated: CASSTTGAYEQYF.

The chain is built from TRBV7-2 and TRBJ2-3; D ambiguous. The CDR3 has 14 amino acids. Germline-derived CDR1 and CDR2 are SGHTA and FQGNSA. Trimming cost V 5 bases and J 0 bases, with 9 bases left between them. The CDR3 protein is CASSPFPSTDTQYF. Written as DNA, the CDR3 is TGTGCCAGCAGCCCTTTTCCTAGCACAGATACGCAGTATTTT. The full variable domain, with the rest looked up from reference TRBV7-2 and TRBJ2-3, is GAGVSQSPSNKVTEKGKDVELRCDPISGHTALYWYRQSLGQGLEFLIYFQGNSAPDKSGLPSDRFSAERTGGSVSTLTIQRTQQEDSAVYLCASSPFPSTDTQYFGPGTRLTVL.

In this sample, this clone turned up a few times. The J gene is TRBJ2-1, the V gene TRBV7-3, with 9 bases identical to TRBD2. With V trimmed by 4 bases and J by 7 bases, 8 bases remained unmatched. CDR1 is SGHTA, CDR2 FQGTGA, per germline. The CDR3 contains 15 residues. The CDR3 region is CASSWASGMGNEQFF. The CDR3 DNA reads as TGTGCCAGCAGCTGGGCTAGCGGGATGGGGAATGAGCAGTTCTTC.

This chain uses TRBV19 with TRBJ2-2; tentative D call: TRBD1 (6 bases). Germline V lookup: CDR1 LNHDA, CDR2 SQIVND (reference sequence). V was trimmed by 1 base and J by 4 bases, leaving 10 bases between them. This CDR3 comprises 15 residues. CDR3 coding DNA: TGTGCCAGTAGTATAGGGGCAGGGGTCACCGGGGAGCTGTTTTTT. Its translation is CASSIGAGVTGELFF.

The chain employs TRBV19 and TRBJ2-3; 13 nucleotides align to TRBD2. V trimming: 0 bases; J trimming: 5 bases; junction bases outside the gene matches: 5. This CDR3 is built from 17 residues. Looked up from germline, CDR1 is LNHDA and CDR2 is SQIVND (reference sequence). The CDR3 spells CASSIEKGLAGKDTQYF. The CDR3 DNA reads as TGTGCCAGTAGTATAGAGAAGGGACTAGCGGGAAAAGATACGCAGTATTTT.

The V and J genes are TRBV29-1 and TRBJ2-5; maybe TRBD1 (5 bases). CDR1 is SQVTM and CDR2 is ANQGSEA in the germline V gene. Trimming cost V 6 bases and J 5 bases, with 10 bases left between them. This CDR3 is 11 amino acids long. Here the CDR3 reads CSVTRAETQYF. In nucleotides, the CDR3 is TGCAGCGTCACCAGGGCTGAGACCCAGTACTTC.

The count of this clone is one. This rearrangement joins TRBV11-3 to TRBJ2-1; D call uncertain. This CDR3 is 11 amino acids long. Trimming removed 6 bases from V and 10 bases from J, with 10 bases in between. CDR1 and CDR2 (germline): SGHNT, YENEEA. The CDR3, as DNA: TGTGCCAGCAGTTCTCCCGAGGAGCAGTTCTTC. Amino acids: CASSSPEEQFF.

This chain joins TRBV6-5 and TRBJ2-7; TRBD2 matches at 8 bases. The V segment lost 4 bases and the J segment 6 bases; nucleotides outside the gene matches: 8. Germline CDR1 and CDR2: MNHEY and SVGAGI. The CDR3 spans 14 residues. CDR3 DNA: TGTGCCAGCAGTTTTGGGACTAGGTTTTCCGAGCAGTACTTC. Translated, it gives CASSFGTRFSEQYF.

In its sample, this clone is medium-sized. The rearrangement links TRBV4-2 to TRBJ2-7; tentatively, D is TRBD2 (5 bases). Germline V gene sequence: CDR1 LGHNA, CDR2 YNFKEQ. The CDR3 has 15 amino acids. Trimming shortened V by 4 bases and J by 1 base, and 14 bases separated the two germline ends. CDR3 DNA: TGTGCCAGCAGCCTAGCGTTGGTCGGATCCTACGAGCAGTACTTC. Encoded protein: CASSLALVGSYEQYF.

V gene TRBV10-1 combines with J gene TRBJ2-7; D gene uncertain. The CDR3 is 12 residues long. Trimming left V 3 bases short and J 2 bases short, with 5 bases between. Germline V gene data show CDR1 as WNHNN and CDR2 as SYGVQD (reference sequence). The CDR3 region has the DNA TGCGCCAGCAGTGATGACACCTACGAGCAGTACTTC. It codes for CASSDDTYEQYF.

This clone was detected once. The V and J genes are TRBV2 and TRBJ2-1; possible D gene TRBD1, 6 bases. The CDR3 has 13 residues. CDR1 and CDR2 from the germline V gene are SNHLY and FYNNEI. V lost 8 bases to trimming and J lost 4 bases, with 12 bases between them. For the CDR3, the DNA is TGTGCCAGCGACCGCGACAGGTACAATGAGCAGTTCTTC. This encodes CASDRDRYNEQFF.

This clone has only one observation. The CDR3 here is CASSQGIDGYNEKLFF. CDR3 DNA: TGTGCCAGCAGCCAAGGTATCGACGGGTATAATGAAAAACTGTTTTTT. V is TRBV4-2 and J is TRBJ1-4, with no clear D. Germline CDR1 LGHNA, CDR2 YNFKEQ. The CDR3 consists of 16 residues. Trimming stripped 1 base from V and 4 bases from J, with 13 bases between.

This chain joins TRBV7-9 and TRBJ2-1; 7 positions match TRBD2. Germline V gives CDR1 SEHNR, CDR2 FQNEAQ (reference sequence). After removal of 4 bases from V and 5 bases from J, the junction contained 5 bases not matched to a gene. The CDR3 is made up of 14 amino acids. The CDR3 here is CASSWAGLNNEQFF. The DNA of the CDR3 is TGTGCCAGCAGCTGGGCGGGACTAAACAATGAGCAGTTCTTC.

DNA of the CDR3: TGTGCCAGTAGTATAGGACGGGGAAACTATGGCTACACCTTC. As protein: CASSIGRGNYGYTF. The chain is built from TRBV19 and TRBJ1-2; no definite D call. With 1 base removed from V and 2 bases from J, the gap between germline ends came to 8 bases. This CDR3 contains 14 residues. CDR1 is LNHDA and CDR2 is SQIVND in the germline V gene (reference sequence).

In this sample, this clone turned up once. The rearrangement uses TRBV10-3 and TRBJ2-6; 11 bases match TRBD1. The germline CDR1 and CDR2 sequences are ENHRY and SYGVKD. The CDR3 totals 18 residues. V shed 5 bases and J 0 bases; nucleotides not matched to a gene: 6. Here the CDR3 reads CAISTGTGGFSGANVLTF. CDR3 DNA: TGTGCCATCAGTACCGGGACAGGGGGATTCTCTGGGGCCAACGTCCTGACTTTC.

This clone came up a few times. This sequence joins TRBV18 and TRBJ2-7, with 10 bases identical to TRBD2. V was pared by 2 bases and J by 5 bases, with 6 bases of the junction left unmatched. Germline values: CDR1 KGHSH, CDR2 LQKENI. The CDR3 is 15 residues long. CDR3 protein: CASSPGSGRADEQYF. CDR3 in DNA: TGTGCCAGCTCACCAGGAAGCGGGAGGGCCGACGAGCAGTACTTC.

This clone was counted a few times. V usage is TRBV4-1 and J usage is TRBJ1-2; no clear D gene. Germline CDR1 MGHRA, CDR2 YSYEKL. The ends were cut back, 1 base at V and 2 bases at J, with 14 bases in the middle. CDR3 size: 16 residues. This CDR3 reads CASSQVGSGRNYGYTF. CDR3 in DNA: TGCGCCAGCAGCCAAGTAGGGTCGGGCCGAAACTATGGCTACACCTTC.

V and J are TRBV30 and TRBJ1-2, with a tentative D call TRBD1 (6 bases). CDR1 GTSNPN and CDR2 SVGIG come from the germline V gene (reference sequence). Trimming left V 5 bases short and J 4 bases short, with 14 bases between. The length of the CDR3 is 13 residues. The CDR3 region is CAWSRGHSYGYTF. DNA of the CDR3: TGTGCCTGGTCAAGGGGACACAGCTATGGCTACACCTTC. The whole variable domain, filled in from reference TRBV30 and TRBJ1-2, reads SQTIHQWPATLVQPVGSPLSLECTVEGTSNPNLYWYRQAAGRGLQLLFYSVGIGQISSEVPQNLSASRPQDRQFILSSKKLLLSDSGFYLCAWSRGHSYGYTFGSGTRLTVV.

This clone was observed a few times. The chain carries TRBV6-5 and TRBJ1-2; D not certain. V was pared by 0 bases and J by 2 bases, with 10 bases between. This CDR3 contains 15 residues. The germline V gene encodes CDR1 MNHEY and CDR2 SVGAGI. The CDR3 DNA reads as TGTGCCAGCAGTTACTCAGAGGTCGGAAACTATGGCTACACCTTC. Encoded protein: CASSYSEVGNYGYTF.

This chain uses TRBV28 with TRBJ2-5, with unresolved D. The CDR3 is 13 amino acids. V was trimmed by 3 bases and J by 5 bases, leaving 10 bases between them. The germline V gene encodes CDR1 MDHEN and CDR2 SYDVKM. This CDR3 is CASSFPGSETQYF. The DNA for the CDR3 is TGTGCCAGCAGTTTCCCTGGCTCGGAGACCCAGTACTTC.

The chain carries TRBV7-8 and TRBJ2-7, with 8 bases identical to TRBD2. With V trimmed by 0 bases and J by 4 bases, 11 bases remained unmatched. There are 17 residues in the CDR3. In germline, CDR1 is SGHVS, CDR2 FQNEAQ. CDR3 coding DNA: TGTGCCAGCAGCTTAGCCCCTTTTAGCGGGATCGGGTACGAGCAGTACTTC. It specifies CASSLAPFSGIGYEQYF.

This clone has more than one count but fewer than ten. The rearrangement joins TRBV4-2 to TRBJ1-5; D is uncertain. Deletions cut 1 base from V and 9 bases from J, with 10 bases between. The CDR3 has 13 residues. CDR1 is LGHNA, CDR2 YNFKEQ, per germline. CDR3 sequence (DNA): TGTGCCAGCAGCCAAGGCTCTGGGCTGCCCCAGCATTTT. Residues: CASSQGSGLPQHF.

The V call is TRBV20-1, the J call TRBJ2-7, with 7 bases aligning to TRBD2. Germline V gene sequence: CDR1 DFQATT, CDR2 SNEGSKA (reference sequence). Unmatched junction bases numbered 0, after V lost 4 bases and J lost 3 bases. The CDR3 runs 11 residues. The DNA of the CDR3 is TGCAGTGCTAAGCGGGACTACGAGCAGTACTTC. It encodes CSAKRDYEQYF.

The V gene is TRBV6-5, the J gene TRBJ2-3; D gene uncertain. Trimming took off 0 bases at V and 1 base at J, with 11 bases between the two ends. Germline CDR1 and CDR2: MNHEY and SVGAGI. The CDR3 is made up of 16 amino acids. The CDR3 sequence is CASSYSVQARTDTQYF. CDR3 DNA: TGTGCCAGCAGTTACTCGGTCCAGGCGCGCACAGATACGCAGTATTTT.

This clone was seen a single time. V gene TRBV7-9 combines with J gene TRBJ2-7; D is ambiguous. The germline V gene encodes CDR1 SEHNR and CDR2 FQNEAQ (reference sequence). The CDR3 sequence is 14 residues long. Trimming left V 1 base short and J 4 bases short, with 11 bases between. The CDR3 reads CASSLEGNQYEQYF. The CDR3 region has the DNA TGTGCCAGCAGCTTAGAAGGGAACCAGTACGAGCAGTACTTC.

The gene calls are TRBV27 and TRBJ2-1, with 7 bases lining up with TRBD1. Trimming took 2 bases from V and 12 from J; bases not matched to a gene: 13. CDR3 length: 15 amino acids. CDR1 is MNHEY, CDR2 SMNVEV, per germline (reference sequence). The CDR3, as DNA: TGTGCCAGCAGTTTAGTAGGGGACAGTCCCTTTGGGCAGTTCTTC. Residues: CASSLVGDSPFGQFF.